The 25 T cell receptor beta chains in this list originate from one sample, sequenced in a study of identical twins. MiXCR, run by TCRdb on the 5' RACE reads, gives a single entry per CDR3 protein. This sample yields about 200,000 distinct CDR3 sequences, of which around 10% are seen a single time; 5.1% belongs to the top ten. Sequenced: memory (CD45RO+) T cells sorted from blood. The receptors derive from a woman aged 18-29 years in good health.

The CDR3 DNA reads as TGTGCCAGCTCACCCCCGACAACGAACACCGGGGAGCTGTTTTTT. It yields the protein CASSPPTTNTGELFF. J is TRBJ2-2 and V is TRBV18; D is unresolved. V lost 3 bases, J lost 0 bases, and 8 bases lay in between. The CDR3 consists of 15 residues. Germline V gene data show CDR1 as KGHSH and CDR2 as LQKENI.

This clonotype was detected ten times or more. This chain connects TRBV7-9 to TRBJ1-5; 8 nucleotides agree with TRBD1. The CDR3 is made up of 14 amino acids. Unmatched junction bases numbered 3, after V lost 4 bases and J lost 4 bases. The V gene's germline CDR1 is SEHNR and CDR2 FQNEAQ (reference sequence). The CDR3 nucleotides read TGTGCCAGCAGCTCAACAGGGGGAAATCAGCCCCAGCATTTT. It yields the protein CASSSTGGNQPQHF.

This clonotype was counted only a few times. This rearrangement joins TRBV6-2 or TRBV6-3 to TRBJ2-5; 7 bases are a match to TRBD1. V gave up 2 bases and J gave up 5 bases; unmatched junction bases: 5. CDR1 is MNHEY and CDR2 is SVGEGT in the germline V gene. The CDR3 has 14 residues. The CDR3 protein is CASSYRGGAETQYF. Here the CDR3 DNA reads TGTGCCAGCAGTTACAGAGGGGGCGCTGAGACCCAGTACTTC.

This clonotype was seen a handful of times. The chain is built from TRBV15 and TRBJ1-1, with D unclear. Trimming cost V 8 bases and J 3 bases, with 19 bases left between them. This CDR3 comprises 15 residues. The V gene's germline CDR1 is LNHNV and CDR2 YYDKDF (reference sequence). The CDR3 sequence: CATRDGREPYTEAFF. CDR3 DNA sequence: TGTGCCACCCGTGATGGACGGGAACCTTACACTGAAGCTTTCTTT.

Only a few counts were recorded for this clonotype. The V gene is TRBV9, the J gene TRBJ2-1; 9 bases agree with TRBD2. The junction had 2 bases not matched to a gene; V was cut back by 3 bases and J by 1 base. Germline V gene sequence: CDR1 SGDLS, CDR2 YYNGEE. The CDR3 length is 15 residues. CDR3 protein: CASSGLAGSYNEQFF. CDR3 nucleotides: TGTGCCAGCAGCGGGCTAGCGGGATCCTACAATGAGCAGTTCTTC.

This clonotype was counted a few times. The chain uses TRBV14 and TRBJ2-7, with D unclear. Germline CDR1 and CDR2: SGHDN and FVKESK. This CDR3 is 12 amino acids long. With 0 bases removed from V and 4 bases from J, the gap between germline ends came to 4 bases. The CDR3 loop is CASSQDLYEQYF. CDR3 nucleotide sequence: TGTGCCAGCAGCCAAGATCTATACGAGCAGTACTTC.

This clonotype was seen a few times. The CDR3 DNA is TGTGCCAGCAGCTTTCAACTAGCGGGGGGGCGAGATACGCAGTATTTT. It is translated as CASSFQLAGGRDTQYF. The chain employs TRBV9 and TRBJ2-3; 13 bases line up with TRBD2. V trimming: 4 bases; J trimming: 5 bases; junction bases outside the gene matches: 7. Germline lookup yields CDR1 SGDLS and CDR2 YYNGEE. The CDR3 length is 16 residues.

This clonotype has more than one count but fewer than ten. This chain connects TRBV30 to TRBJ1-1, with TRBD1 matching over 7 bases. Germline V CDR1 and CDR2: GTSNPN, SVGIG (reference sequence). This CDR3 is built from 13 residues. V lost 2 bases and J lost 5; bases outside the gene matches: 5. The CDR3 region has the DNA TGTGCCTGGAGTCTACAGGGGTGGACTGAAGCTTTCTTT. Its translation: CAWSLQGWTEAFF.

This clonotype was seen only a few times. This chain uses TRBV20-1 with TRBJ2-3; the D gene could be TRBD1 or TRBD2 (5 bases each). The CDR3 has 11 residues. Trimming shortened V by 6 bases and J by 14 bases, and 18 bases separated the two germline ends. Germline-derived CDR1 and CDR2 are DFQATT and SNEGSKA (reference sequence). CDR3 region: CSAPIGTGGYF. CDR3 DNA sequence: TGCAGTGCCCCGATCGGGACCGGCGGGTATTTT.

This clonotype has just a few counts. The rearrangement links TRBV27 to TRBJ2-7; D call uncertain. Germline-derived CDR1 and CDR2 are MNHEY and SMNVEV (reference sequence). V was shortened by 4 bases and J by 1 base, with 17 bases between the two germline ends. This CDR3 spans 16 amino acids. This chain's CDR3 is CASSSRMVLGSYEQYF. CDR3 in DNA: TGTGCCAGCAGTTCCCGGATGGTATTGGGTTCCTACGAGCAGTACTTC.

This clonotype has ten or more counts. V and J are TRBV14 and TRBJ1-1; possible D gene TRBD1, 5 bases. CDR1 SGHDN and CDR2 FVKESK come from the germline V gene. Trimming stripped 4 bases from V and 1 base from J, with 7 bases between. The length of the CDR3 is 13 residues. This chain's CDR3 is CASSPGTNTEAFF. For the CDR3, the DNA is TGTGCCAGCAGCCCCGGGACGAACACTGAAGCTTTCTTT.

This clonotype was seen many times. The genes are TRBV6-2 or TRBV6-3 and TRBJ2-7; 11 bases fit TRBD2. Germline CDR1 reads MNHEY; CDR2 reads SVGEGT. This CDR3 is 15 amino acids long. The V and J ends lost 0 bases and 3 bases, in that order; junction bases with no gene match: 1. The CDR3 loop is CASSYSGTSGYEQYF. The CDR3 bases are TGTGCCAGCAGTTACTCCGGGACTAGCGGCTACGAGCAGTACTTC.

The V call is TRBV13, the J call TRBJ2-2; possibly TRBD1 for D (6 bases). Deletions cut 4 bases from V and 3 bases from J, with 15 bases between. Germline assignment: CDR1 PRHDT and CDR2 FYEKMQ (reference sequence). There are 16 residues in the CDR3. This CDR3 is CASSSRGRVDTGELFF. The CDR3 coding sequence is TGTGCCAGCAGCTCCAGGGGCAGGGTGGACACCGGGGAGCTGTTTTTT.

V is TRBV12-5 and J is TRBJ1-1; maybe TRBD1 (6 bases). Trimming shortened V by 6 bases and J by 4 bases, and 15 bases separated the two germline ends. Germline CDR1 LGHNT, CDR2 FRNRAP. The CDR3 extends over 14 amino acids. The CDR3 DNA is TGTGCTAGTGGGGAGGACAGATTGGGCACTGAAGCTTTCTTT. Protein: CASGEDRLGTEAFF.

There are many counts of this clonotype. The chain employs TRBV6-5 and TRBJ2-3, with 9 bases identical to TRBD2. Germline trimming cut 2 bases from V and 5 bases from J; bases unmatched to any gene: 5. The germline CDR1 and CDR2 sequences are MNHEY and SVGAGI. The length of the CDR3 is 15 residues. The CDR3, as DNA: TGTGCCAGCAGTTACGGCGGGGGGGCCGTAGATACGCAGTATTTT. Translating gives CASSYGGGAVDTQYF.

The CDR3 DNA reads as TGCGCCAGCAGCCAAGGTCCTAGCGGGAGTATGTATGAGCAGTTCTTC. As protein: CASSQGPSGSMYEQFF. The V call is TRBV4-3, the J call TRBJ2-1; 10 bases match TRBD2. Germline V gives CDR1 LGHNA, CDR2 YSLEER. CDR3 length: 16 residues. J was trimmed by 8 bases and V by 1 base; bases with no gene match: 8.

The chain carries TRBV19 and TRBJ2-1; TRBD2 agrees at 7 bases. Germline V CDR1 and CDR2: LNHDA, SQIVND (reference sequence). Trimming cost V 3 bases and J 6 bases; bases outside gene matches: 2. This CDR3 has 13 residues. The CDR3 region has the DNA TGTGCCAGTAGTATGCGGGGGATCAATGAGCAGTTCTTC. Protein sequence: CASSMRGINEQFF.

V is TRBV3-1 and J is TRBJ2-2; 9 bases map to TRBD1. The CDR3 is 16 amino acids. From germline, CDR1 is LGHDT and CDR2 YNNKEL (reference sequence). Trimming cost V 2 bases and J 1 base; bases outside gene matches: 2. CDR3 sequence (DNA): TGTGCCAGCAGCCAAAGGGGACAGGGGAACACCGGGGAGCTGTTTTTT. This gives the protein CASSQRGQGNTGELFF.

This clonotype was seen repeatedly, ten times or more. V usage is TRBV6-2 or TRBV6-3 and J usage is TRBJ2-7; D may be TRBD1 (5 bases). From germline, CDR1 is MNHEY and CDR2 SVGEGT. The V end lost 2 bases, the J end lost 2 bases, and 10 bases lay between the germline ends. The CDR3 totals 14 residues. CDR3 loop: CASSYGQGTYEQYF. CDR3 DNA sequence: TGTGCCAGCAGTTACGGCCAGGGCACCTACGAGCAGTACTTC.

At least ten counts were recorded for this clonotype. The rearrangement joins TRBV29-1 to TRBJ1-4; D call uncertain. Germline values: CDR1 SQVTM, CDR2 ANQGSEA. V lost 7 bases to trimming and J lost 8 bases, with 23 bases between them. The CDR3 contains 15 residues. CDR3 in DNA: TGCAGCGCCAGACAATCTGACACCCAGTGGGAAAAACTGTTTTTT. Amino acid sequence: CSARQSDTQWEKLFF.

In its sample, this clonotype was seen many times. This sequence joins TRBV3-1 and TRBJ2-6; 7 nucleotides agree with TRBD2. Germline lookup yields CDR1 LGHDT and CDR2 YNNKEL (reference sequence). With 3 bases clipped from V and 0 bases from J, the junction kept 8 bases outside the gene matches. The CDR3 loop spans 18 amino acids. The CDR3 region is CASSQDASGISGANVLTF. CDR3 DNA: TGTGCCAGCAGCCAGGACGCTAGCGGAATCTCTGGGGCCAACGTCCTGACTTTC.

The chain joins TRBV19 to TRBJ1-5; a possible D gene is TRBD1 (6 bases). V was cut by 6 bases and J by 4 bases, with 16 bases left in between. The germline gives CDR1 LNHDA, CDR2 SQIVND (reference sequence). The CDR3 length is 15 residues. The CDR3, as DNA: TGTGCCAGTAGGCACCGGGGGACACATAATCAGCCCCAGCATTTT. Protein: CASRHRGTHNQPQHF.

Ten or more counts support this clonotype. The chain carries TRBV5-1 and TRBJ1-4; D gene unclear. The V end was cut by 5 bases, the J end by 0 bases, with 11 bases between. This CDR3 region has 15 residues. Germline CDR1 reads SGHRS; CDR2 reads YFSETQ. CDR3 nucleotide sequence: TGCGCCAGCAGAACTGCAACCGCAACTAATGAAAAACTGTTTTTT. Translation: CASRTATATNEKLFF.

Ten or more counts support this clonotype. The chain recombines TRBV27 with TRBJ2-5; TRBD2 is a possible D gene (5 bases). The CDR3 extends over 12 amino acids. CDR1 and CDR2 from the germline V gene are MNHEY and SMNVEV (reference sequence). The V end was cut by 10 bases, the J end by 0 bases, with 9 bases between. CDR3 sequence (DNA): TGTGCCACCTCGGACTACCAAGAGACCCAGTACTTC. Protein sequence: CATSDYQETQYF.

This rearrangement joins TRBV7-9 to TRBJ2-7, with TRBD1 identical over 9 bases. From germline, CDR1 is SEHNR and CDR2 FQNEAQ (reference sequence). There are 16 residues in the CDR3. The V and J ends lost 1 base and 1 base, in that order; junction bases with no gene match: 5. The CDR3 nucleotides read TGTGCCAGCAGCTTAGGGGACAGGGCTGGATCCTACGAGCAGTACTTC. It specifies CASSLGDRAGSYEQYF. The full variable domain, rest sourced from reference TRBV7-9 and TRBJ2-7, is DTGVSQNPRHKITKRGQNVTFRCDPISEHNRLYWYRQTLGQGPEFLTYFQNEAQLEKSRLLSDRFSAERPKGSFSTLEIQRTEQGDSAMYLCASSLGDRAGSYEQYFGPGTRLTVT.